This T cell receptor beta chain stems from a study of shared T cell receptors in the human thymus. TCRdb's table, derived via immunoSEQ multiplex PCR, lists solely in-frame clones and lacks some. Here the sample spans 640,000 or so clones, more than 70% being singletons. The CDR3 length is 13 residues. V gave up 0 bases and J gave up 3 bases, with 5 bases separating them. Germline values: CDR1 LGHNA, CDR2 YSLEER. The sample also formed part of further work on human thymus T cells. That work adds: Corrective cardiac surgery supplied the resected thymus tissue.

V is TRBV4-3 and J is TRBJ2-5; D remains unclear. The sequence was obtained from a boy under three years old with a congenital heart defect. Sample: thymocytes. The DNA of the CDR3 is TGCGCCAGCAGCCAAGATCCAGAAGAGACCCAGTACTTC. The encoded protein is CASSQDPEETQYF.